This T cell receptor (beta chain) was recorded in a study of Graves' ophthalmopathy and Graves' hyperthyroidism. RNA transcripts were the source from which TCR beta CDR3 regions were amplified. RT-PCR with HTBI primers came first, then second-round multiplex PCR. In TCRdb, the multiplex PCR reads were re-called with MiXCR into one record per CDR3 protein. The table shows 740,000 or so distinct CDR3 sequences, with approximately 40% occurring only once. There are 14 residues in the CDR3. CDR1 DFQATT and CDR2 SNEGSKA come from the germline V gene (reference sequence). The ends lost 5 bases at V and 1 base at J; junction bases unmatched: 6. This clonotype was detected only a few times.

This chain links TRBV20-1 with TRBJ2-7; 9 bases fit TRBD1. Specimen: peripheral blood. This sequence was found in an adult man with Graves' ophthalmopathy. The DNA of the CDR3 is TGCAGTGCTGTCCGGGACAGGGCTTCCTACGAGCAGTACTTC. It translates to CSAVRDRASYEQYF.